The present TCR beta chain was sequenced within a study of T cell responses to AZD1222 COVID-19 vaccine. V shed 4 bases, J shed 3 bases, and the junction held 8 bases outside the gene matches. The CDR3 runs to 18 residues. Germline CDR1 LGHNA, CDR2 YNFKEQ. Profiling relied on immunoSEQ multiplex PCR, and the TCRdb table lists in-frame clones only, not all of them. The data contain some 180,000 clones, roughly nine tenths of them singletons. The sequence came from an adult who received the MenACWY meningococcal vaccine as a control. The sequenced sample was peripheral blood, obtained 28 days after the second dose of the MenACWY control vaccine. This sequence joins TRBV4-2 and TRBJ2-1; 14 bases match TRBD2. The CDR3 protein is CASSPEPGLAGDYNEQFF. The CDR3 DNA reads as TGTGCCAGCAGCCCCGAACCGGGACTAGCGGGGGACTACAATGAGCAGTTCTTC.